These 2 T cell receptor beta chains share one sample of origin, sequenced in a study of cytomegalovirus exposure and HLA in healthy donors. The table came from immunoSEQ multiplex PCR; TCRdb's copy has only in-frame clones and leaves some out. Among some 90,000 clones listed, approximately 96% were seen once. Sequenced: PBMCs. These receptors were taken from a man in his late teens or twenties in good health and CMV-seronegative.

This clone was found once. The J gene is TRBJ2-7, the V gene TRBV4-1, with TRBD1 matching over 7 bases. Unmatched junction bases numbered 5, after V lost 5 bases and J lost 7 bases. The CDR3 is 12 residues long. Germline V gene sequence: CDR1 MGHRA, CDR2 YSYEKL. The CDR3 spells CASSSTGEEQYF. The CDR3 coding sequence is TGCGCCAGCAGCTCTACAGGGGAAGAGCAGTACTTC.

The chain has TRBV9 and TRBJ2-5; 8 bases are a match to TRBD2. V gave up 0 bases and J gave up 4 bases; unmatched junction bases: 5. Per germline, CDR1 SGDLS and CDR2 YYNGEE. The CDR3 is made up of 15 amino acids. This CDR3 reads CASSVGPGGPETQYF. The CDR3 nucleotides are TGTGCCAGCAGCGTAGGACCGGGAGGGCCAGAGACCCAGTACTTC. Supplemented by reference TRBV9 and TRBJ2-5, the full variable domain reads DSGVTQTPKHLITATGQRVTLRCSPRSGDLSVYWYQQSLDQGLQFLIQYYNGEERAKGNILERFSAQQFPDLHSELNLSSLELGDSALYFCASSVGPGGPETQYFGPGTRLLVL.